This T cell receptor beta chain emerged from a study of blood T cell repertoires in COVID-19. Participant-given clinical history determined each cohort assignment. Assay used: immunoSEQ multiplex PCR; TCRdb lists only in-frame clones, some missing. The data hold hundreds of thousands of clones, with about 86% observed a single time. The sample was PBMCs or T cells enriched from blood (not recorded which). This clonotype was obtained from a woman aged 45-65 years who had recovered from COVID-19.

CDR3 in DNA: TGTGCCAGCAGCCAAGAGGGTAGCGGGGGAGCCTACGAGCAGTACTTC. Amino acid sequence: CASSQEGSGGAYEQYF. The V gene is TRBV3-1 (or the pseudogene TRBV3-2), the J gene TRBJ2-7, with TRBD2 matching over 9 bases. J gave up 2 bases and V 0 bases, and 5 bases lay outside the gene matches. Germline V gene sequence: CDR1 LGHDT, CDR2 YNNKEL (reference sequence). This CDR3 spans 16 amino acids.